This T cell receptor (beta chain) is from a study of T-cell memory formation after mild COVID-19. General study results and limits: Confirmation was lacking for SARS-CoV-2 specificity of second-wave clones that peaked on day 37. There was a balanced CD4/CD8 profile in clones contracting day 15 to 85, and later expanders leaned CD4+.

This clonotype was seen only a few times. Its antigen is unknown. The CDR3 is 16 amino acids. V shed 0 bases, J shed 1 base, and the junction held 1 base outside the gene matches. Per the germline V gene, CDR1 is SGHTA and CDR2 is FQGTGA. TCRdb called the 5' RACE reads again in MiXCR, with one record for every CDR3 protein. The sample records hundreds of thousands of distinct CDR3 sequences, approximately 15% being singletons. J is TRBJ2-1 and V is TRBV7-3, with 9 positions matching TRBD2. The sequence came from an adult woman who had mild COVID-19 (a few samples of this study predate the infection). Cell type and time point are not known. Material for sequencing was PBMCs or a T cell subset sorted from them (not recorded which). The DNA for the CDR3 is TGTGCCAGCAGCTTAACGGCGGGAGGGTCCTACAATGAGCAGTTCTTC. This gives the protein CASSLTAGGSYNEQFF.